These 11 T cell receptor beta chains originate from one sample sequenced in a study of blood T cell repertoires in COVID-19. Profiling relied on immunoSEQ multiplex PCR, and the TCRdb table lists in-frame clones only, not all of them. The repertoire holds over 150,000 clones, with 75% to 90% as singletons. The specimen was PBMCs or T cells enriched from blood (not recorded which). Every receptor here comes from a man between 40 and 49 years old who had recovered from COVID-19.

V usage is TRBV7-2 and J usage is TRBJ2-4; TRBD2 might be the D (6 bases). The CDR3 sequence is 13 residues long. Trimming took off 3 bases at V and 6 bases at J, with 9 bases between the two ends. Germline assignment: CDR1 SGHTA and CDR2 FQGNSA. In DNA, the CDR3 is TGTGCCAGCAGCTTTAACGGGGGAAACATTCAGTACTTC. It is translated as CASSFNGGNIQYF.

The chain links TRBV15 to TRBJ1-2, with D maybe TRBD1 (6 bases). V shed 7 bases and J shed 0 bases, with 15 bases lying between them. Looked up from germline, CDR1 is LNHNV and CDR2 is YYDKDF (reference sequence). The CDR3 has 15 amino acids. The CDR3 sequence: CATTQDRAANYGYTF. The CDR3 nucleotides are TGTGCCACCACCCAGGACAGAGCAGCTAACTATGGCTACACCTTC.

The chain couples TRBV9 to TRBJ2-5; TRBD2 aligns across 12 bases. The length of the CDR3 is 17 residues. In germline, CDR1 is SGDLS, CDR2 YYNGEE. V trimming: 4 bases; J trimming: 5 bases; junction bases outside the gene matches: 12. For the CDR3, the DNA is TGTGCCAGCAGCCCCAGGGCTAGCGGGAGGGCAGTGGAGACCCAGTACTTC. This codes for CASSPRASGRAVETQYF.

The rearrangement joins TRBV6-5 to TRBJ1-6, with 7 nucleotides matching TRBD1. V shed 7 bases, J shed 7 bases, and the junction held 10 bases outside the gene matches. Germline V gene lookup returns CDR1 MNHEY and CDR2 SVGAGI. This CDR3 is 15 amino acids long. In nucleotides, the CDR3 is TGTGCCAGCAAAGGGGGCAGCTCCTTCAATTCACCCCTCCACTTT. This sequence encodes CASKGGSSFNSPLHF.

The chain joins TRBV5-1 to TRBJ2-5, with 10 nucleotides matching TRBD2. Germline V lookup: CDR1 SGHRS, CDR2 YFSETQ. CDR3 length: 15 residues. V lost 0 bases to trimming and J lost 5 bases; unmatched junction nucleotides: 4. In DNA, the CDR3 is TGCGCCAGCAGCTTGGCTAGCGGGAGAGGGGAGACCCAGTACTTC. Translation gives CASSLASGRGETQYF.

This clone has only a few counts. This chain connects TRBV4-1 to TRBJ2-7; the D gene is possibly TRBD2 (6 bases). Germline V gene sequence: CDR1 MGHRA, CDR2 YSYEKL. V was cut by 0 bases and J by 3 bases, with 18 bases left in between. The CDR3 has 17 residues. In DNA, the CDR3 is TGCGCCAGCAGCCAAGATTTCGGAGGGAGAGTCTACTACGAGCAGTACTTC. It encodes CASSQDFGGRVYYEQYF.

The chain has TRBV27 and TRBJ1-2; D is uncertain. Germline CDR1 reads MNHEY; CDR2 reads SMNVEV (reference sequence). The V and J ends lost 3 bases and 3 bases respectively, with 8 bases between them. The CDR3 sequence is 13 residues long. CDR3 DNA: TGTGCCAGCAGTTTCGGCAGCGACTATGGCTACACCTTC. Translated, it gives CASSFGSDYGYTF.

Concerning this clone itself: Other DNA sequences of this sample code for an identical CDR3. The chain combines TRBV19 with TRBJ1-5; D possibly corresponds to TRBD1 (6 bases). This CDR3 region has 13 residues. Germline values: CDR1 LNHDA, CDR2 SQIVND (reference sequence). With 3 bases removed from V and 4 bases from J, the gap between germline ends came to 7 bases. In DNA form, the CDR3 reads TGTGCCAGTAGTATGGACAGAAATCAGCCCCAGCATTTT. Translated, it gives CASSMDRNQPQHF.

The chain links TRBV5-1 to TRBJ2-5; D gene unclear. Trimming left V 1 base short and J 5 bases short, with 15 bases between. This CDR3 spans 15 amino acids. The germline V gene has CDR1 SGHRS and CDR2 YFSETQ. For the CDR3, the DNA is TGCGCCAGCAGCTTGAAGACCTCCCCGGAGGAGACCCAGTACTTC. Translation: CASSLKTSPEETQYF.

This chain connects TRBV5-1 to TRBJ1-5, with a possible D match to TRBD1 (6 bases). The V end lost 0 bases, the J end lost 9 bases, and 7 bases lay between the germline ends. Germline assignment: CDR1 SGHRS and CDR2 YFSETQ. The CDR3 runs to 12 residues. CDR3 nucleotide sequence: TGCGCCAGCAGCTTGGAAGGGGGGCCCCAGCATTTT. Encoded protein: CASSLEGGPQHF.

The CDR3 reads CASSPSGNVAFF. For the CDR3, the DNA is TGTGCCAGCAGCCCTAGTGGAAATGTGGCTTTCTTT. V is TRBV11-2 and J is TRBJ1-1; no clear D. With 5 bases removed from V and 11 bases from J, the gap between germline ends came to 15 bases. In germline, CDR1 is SGHAT, CDR2 FQNNGV. The CDR3 totals 12 residues.